This T cell receptor beta chain emerged from a study of cytomegalovirus exposure and HLA in healthy donors. On this clone itself: Its specificity is unknown.

Study conclusions and caveats: In vitro work confirmed that three CMV-associated chains recognize CMV antigens.

The study ran its PCR with 60 Vbeta and 13 Jbeta primers. Using immunoSEQ multiplex PCR, the repertoire was profiled, and TCRdb retains in-frame clones only, with some absent. The sample contains some 200,000 clones, roughly 80% of which appear only once. The donors comprised healthy bone marrow donors. The CDR3 is made up of 16 amino acids. The TCR sequence derives from a woman in her late teens or twenties in good health and CMV-seronegative. V usage is TRBV21-1 and J usage is TRBJ1-2; TRBD1 was called by the table and not checked on the DNA. TRBV21-1 corresponds to a pseudogene. The specimen sequenced was PBMCs. The CDR3: CASRGTGYPLNYGYTF. The CDR3 region has the DNA TGTGCCAGCAGGGGGACAGGCTACCCTCTCAACTATGGCTACACCTTC.